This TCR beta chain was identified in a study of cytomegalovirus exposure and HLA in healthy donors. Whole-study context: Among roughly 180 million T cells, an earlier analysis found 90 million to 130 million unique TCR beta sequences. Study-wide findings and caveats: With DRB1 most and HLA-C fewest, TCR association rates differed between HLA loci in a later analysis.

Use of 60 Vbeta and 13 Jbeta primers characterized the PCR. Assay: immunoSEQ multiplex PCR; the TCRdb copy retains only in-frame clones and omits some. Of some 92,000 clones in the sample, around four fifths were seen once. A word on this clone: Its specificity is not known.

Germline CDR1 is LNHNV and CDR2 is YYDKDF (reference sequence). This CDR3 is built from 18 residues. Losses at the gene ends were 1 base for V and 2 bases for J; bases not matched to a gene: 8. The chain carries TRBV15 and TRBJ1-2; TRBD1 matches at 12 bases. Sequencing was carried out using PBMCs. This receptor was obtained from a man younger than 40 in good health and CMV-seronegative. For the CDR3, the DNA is TGTGCCACCAGCAGAGTCTCCGGGACAGGGGGCGTAAACTATGGCTACACCTTC. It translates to CATSRVSGTGGVNYGYTF.